The 27 T cell receptor beta chains below were found in one sample sequenced in a study of radiotherapy plus CTLA-4 blockade in lung cancer. Produced via immunoSEQ multiplex PCR; TCRdb's table is partial and in-frame only. The sample contains about 83,000 clones, 60% to 85% of which appear only once. The sample here was peripheral blood, taken from a patient treated with radiotherapy plus ipilimumab. The receptors shown here come from a human donor with non-small cell lung cancer who had a partial response to radiotherapy plus ipilimumab. Some clones in this sample may be carry-over from other donors' samples.

The chain uses TRBV9 and TRBJ2-3; 9 positions match TRBD1. CDR1 SGDLS and CDR2 YYNGEE come from the germline V gene. Unmatched junction bases numbered 15, after V lost 1 base and J lost 0 bases. This CDR3 spans 20 amino acids. The CDR3 loop is CASSVQTGTGTLMSTDTQYF. The CDR3 DNA is TGTGCCAGCAGCGTACAAACCGGGACAGGGACCCTAATGAGCACAGATACGCAGTATTTT.

V is TRBV27 and J is TRBJ2-3; 8 positions agree with TRBD2. V lost 6 bases and J lost 4; bases outside the gene matches: 15. The germline CDR1 and CDR2 sequences are MNHEY and SMNVEV (reference sequence). The CDR3 length is 17 residues. CDR3 region: CASRDYSTGGIADTQYF. CDR3 sequence (DNA): TGTGCCAGCAGGGATTACTCTACGGGGGGGATCGCAGATACGCAGTATTTT.

A few counts support this clone. This rearrangement joins TRBV6-6 to TRBJ1-1, with a tentative D call TRBD1 (6 bases). Trimming left V 5 bases short and J 6 bases short, with 13 bases between. The CDR3 runs 13 residues. From germline, CDR1 is MNHNY and CDR2 SVGAGI (reference sequence). The CDR3 nucleotides are TGTGCCAGCAGTGTCCGTGGGGGCCCTGAAGCTTTCTTT. Amino acids: CASSVRGGPEAFF.

This clone was picked up one time. V is TRBV5-5 and J is TRBJ2-7, with 7 positions matching TRBD2. Germline lookup yields CDR1 SGHKS and CDR2 YYEKEE (reference sequence). The ends lost 5 bases at V and 3 bases at J; junction bases unmatched: 8. This CDR3 has 14 residues. The CDR3 is CASSSELAFYEQYF. In DNA form, the CDR3 reads TGTGCCAGCAGTTCTGAACTAGCGTTCTACGAGCAGTACTTC.

The genes are TRBV11-3 and TRBJ2-1; 9 nucleotides match TRBD2. CDR1 and CDR2 from the germline V gene are SGHNT and YENEEA. V dropped 5 bases and J dropped 0; count of bases not matched to a gene: 2. The CDR3 contains 15 residues. The CDR3 nucleotides read TGTGCCAGCAGCCAACTAGCGGGCTCCTACAATGAGCAGTTCTTC. Translated, it gives CASSQLAGSYNEQFF.

The V and J genes are TRBV28 and TRBJ1-5; 7 bases align to TRBD1. CDR3 length equals 15 residues. The germline gives CDR1 MDHEN, CDR2 SYDVKM. Trimming cost V 6 bases and J 2 bases; bases outside gene matches: 7. In DNA form, the CDR3 reads TGTGCCAGCAGACCAGACAGGGTTCGCAATCAGCCCCAGCATTTT. Amino acids: CASRPDRVRNQPQHF. Full variable domain (outside the CDR3, taken from reference TRBV28 and TRBJ1-5): DVKVTQSSRYLVKRTGEKVFLECVQDMDHENMFWYRQDPGLGLRLIYFSYDVKMKEKGDIPEGYSVSREKKERFSLILESASTNQTSMYLCASRPDRVRNQPQHFGDGTRLSIL.

The V call is TRBV5-1, the J call TRBJ2-2; 9 bases are a match to TRBD2. J gave up 5 bases and V 0 bases, and 2 bases lay outside the gene matches. The length of the CDR3 is 15 residues. The V gene's germline CDR1 is SGHRS and CDR2 YFSETQ. The CDR3 region has the DNA TGCGCCAGCAGCTTGGGGACTAGCGTTACCGGGGAGCTGTTTTTT. This sequence encodes CASSLGTSVTGELFF.

CDR3 bases: TGTGCCAGCAGCCTCTCAGGCACAATGACAAACTATGGCTACACCTTC. Protein sequence: CASSLSGTMTNYGYTF. This chain connects TRBV11-2 to TRBJ1-2; D ambiguous. This CDR3 has 16 residues. Germline V gene sequence: CDR1 SGHAT, CDR2 FQNNGV. The V end was cut by 5 bases, the J end by 2 bases, with 18 bases between.

The V and J genes are TRBV5-1 and TRBJ1-2, with D perhaps matching TRBD1 (5 bases). Trimming stripped 5 bases from V and 6 bases from J, with 20 bases between. Germline V lookup: CDR1 SGHRS, CDR2 YFSETQ. This CDR3 comprises 15 residues. CDR3 residues: CASSPLLGGSDGYTF. In DNA, the CDR3 is TGCGCCAGCAGTCCCCTGTTGGGGGGGTCGGATGGCTACACCTTC. Combining the CDR3 with reference TRBV5-1 and TRBJ1-2 gives the whole variable domain KAGVTQTPRYLIKTRGQQVTLSCSPISGHRSVSWYQQTPGQGLQFLFEYFSETQRNKGNFPGRFSGRQFSNSRSEMNVSTLELGDSALYLCASSPLLGGSDGYTFGSGTRLTVV.

The chain combines TRBV7-6 with TRBJ1-5, with unresolved D. The CDR3 spans 16 residues. Per the germline V gene, CDR1 is SGHVS and CDR2 is FNYEAQ. V was pared by 0 bases and J by 0 bases, with 9 bases between. The CDR3 coding sequence is TGTGCCAGCAGCTTAGCGGCGGGATATAGCAATCAGCCCCAGCATTTT. Translating it yields CASSLAAGYSNQPQHF.

This clone has a single count. The J gene is TRBJ2-3, the V gene TRBV27; TRBD1 matches at 7 bases. The CDR3 runs to 13 residues. CDR1 and CDR2 (germline): MNHEY, SMNVEV (reference sequence). With 7 bases clipped from V and 2 bases from J, the junction kept 3 bases outside the gene matches. The CDR3 is CASKGANTDTQYF. DNA of the CDR3: TGTGCCAGCAAGGGGGCTAACACAGATACGCAGTATTTT.

V gene TRBV28 combines with J gene TRBJ2-5; TRBD2 matches at 10 bases. Losses at the gene ends were 5 bases for V and 3 bases for J; bases not matched to a gene: 15. The V gene's germline CDR1 is MDHEN and CDR2 SYDVKM. The CDR3 runs to 18 residues. In DNA, the CDR3 is TGTGCCAGCAGTCCCTGGTGGTCTAGCGGGGGCTCAGAAGAGACCCAGTACTTC. Its translation: CASSPWWSSGGSEETQYF.

CDR3 DNA sequence: TGTGCCAGCAGTCTTGGACAGGGTACCGGGGAGCTGTTTTTT. Its translation: CASSLGQGTGELFF. V gene TRBV2 combines with J gene TRBJ2-2; TRBD1 aligns across 8 bases. The CDR3 covers 14 residues. V lost 5 bases to trimming and J lost 5 bases; unmatched junction nucleotides: 4. Germline V gives CDR1 SNHLY, CDR2 FYNNEI.

The gene calls are TRBV10-3 and TRBJ2-5; a weak D match, TRBD2 (6 bases). The CDR3 is made up of 14 amino acids. Looked up from germline, CDR1 is ENHRY and CDR2 is SYGVKD. V gave up 2 bases and J gave up 5 bases, with 12 bases separating them. CDR3 in amino acids: CAISEGGFGETQYF. The CDR3, as DNA: TGTGCCATCAGTGAGGGGGGGTTTGGGGAGACCCAGTACTTC.

The chain uses TRBV28 and TRBJ2-7; D gene ambiguous. The CDR3 runs to 13 residues. Germline V gene data show CDR1 as MDHEN and CDR2 as SYDVKM. With 4 bases removed from V and 6 bases from J, the gap between germline ends came to 13 bases. The CDR3 coding sequence is TGTGCCAGCAGTTCTGTGTCTCCTACCGAGCAGTACTTC. This codes for CASSSVSPTEQYF.

The V gene is TRBV19, the J gene TRBJ2-5; TRBD2 agrees at 8 bases. J lost 7 bases, V lost 7 bases, and 17 bases had no gene match. Germline lookup yields CDR1 LNHDA and CDR2 SQIVND (reference sequence). The CDR3 contains 16 residues. This chain's CDR3 is CASTPRGGGPKGTQYF. Here the CDR3 DNA reads TGTGCCAGTACTCCCCGGGGGGGAGGGCCGAAGGGGACCCAGTACTTC.

The V gene is TRBV2, the J gene TRBJ1-1, with D hard to call. The V and J ends lost 3 bases and 5 bases respectively, with 13 bases between them. There are 14 residues in the CDR3. Germline V CDR1 and CDR2: SNHLY, FYNNEI. This chain's CDR3 is CASSDGGWGTEAFF. As DNA, the CDR3 is TGTGCCAGCAGTGATGGAGGGTGGGGTACTGAAGCTTTCTTT.

A note on this clone: The CDR3 does not close with the conserved phenylalanine or tryptophan, likely indicating a read error. This sequence joins TRBV27 and TRBJ2-4; maybe TRBD1 (6 bases). The germline V and J ends were trimmed by 9 bases and 5 bases, with 14 bases remaining between them. Germline CDR1 reads MNHEY; CDR2 reads SMNVEV (reference sequence). The CDR3 spans 13 residues. The DNA for the CDR3 is TGTGCCAGTAGCCGGGACACACAAAACATTCAGTACCTC. As protein: CASSRDTQNIQYL.

The rearrangement joins TRBV5-1 to TRBJ1-1; the D is unclear. V lost 7 bases to trimming and J lost 0 bases, with 13 bases between them. This CDR3 spans 14 amino acids. Germline-derived CDR1 and CDR2 are SGHRS and YFSETQ. The CDR3: CASWQPGLNTEAFF. As DNA, the CDR3 is TGCGCCAGCTGGCAGCCCGGGTTGAACACTGAAGCTTTCTTT.

The V gene is TRBV5-1, the J gene TRBJ1-6; perhaps TRBD1 as D (6 bases). V gave up 4 bases and J gave up 6 bases, with 23 bases separating them. The germline V gene has CDR1 SGHRS and CDR2 YFSETQ. This CDR3 is built from 18 residues. DNA of the CDR3: TGCGCCAGCAGCCTAAACCCAGGGGCAGGCCAACTTAATTCACCCCTCCACTTT. Translated, it gives CASSLNPGAGQLNSPLHF.

The gene calls are TRBV5-1 and TRBJ2-3, with D possibly TRBD2 on 5 matching bases. The CDR3 has 16 residues. V was clipped by 1 base and J by 2 bases, with 14 bases between them. Germline CDR1 and CDR2: SGHRS and YFSETQ. This CDR3 reads CASSLNVGSPTDTQYF. CDR3 bases: TGCGCCAGCAGCTTGAATGTTGGGAGTCCCACAGATACGCAGTATTTT.

The gene calls are TRBV9 and TRBJ2-2, with 9 positions matching TRBD1. Unmatched junction bases numbered 4, after V lost 0 bases and J lost 4 bases. The CDR3 loop spans 16 amino acids. Germline V CDR1 and CDR2: SGDLS, YYNGEE. The CDR3 sequence is CASSVGDRVVTGELFF. The CDR3 DNA reads TGTGCCAGCAGCGTAGGGGACAGGGTAGTCACCGGGGAGCTGTTTTTT.

CDR3 DNA sequence: TGTGCCAGCTCACCAGAGCACTACCAAGAGACCCAGTACTTC. Translated: CASSPEHYQETQYF. The chain combines TRBV18 with TRBJ2-5; D remains ambiguous. In germline, CDR1 is KGHSH, CDR2 LQKENI. Trimming removed 2 bases from V and 0 bases from J, with 7 bases in between. This CDR3 spans 14 amino acids.

The sample holds a few counts of this clone. This rearrangement joins TRBV5-4 to TRBJ1-1; no firm D call. The CDR3 sequence is 14 residues long. Trimming removed 6 bases at V and 1 base at J, with 13 bases between. In germline, CDR1 is SGHNT, CDR2 YYREEE (reference sequence). The CDR3 region is CASNPMGENTEAFF. CDR3 coding DNA: TGTGCCAGCAACCCAATGGGAGAGAACACTGAAGCTTTCTTT.

J is TRBJ2-3 and V is TRBV4-2, with 7 bases identical to TRBD2. The length of the CDR3 is 14 residues. Germline-derived CDR1 and CDR2 are LGHNA and YNFKEQ. Losses at the gene ends were 4 bases for V and 0 bases for J; bases not matched to a gene: 1. The CDR3 DNA sequence: TGTGCCAGCAGCCCGGGGGGAAGCACAGATACGCAGTATTTT. Its protein is CASSPGGSTDTQYF.

The chain joins TRBV2 to TRBJ2-2; unclear D gene. CDR1 is SNHLY, CDR2 FYNNEI, per germline. This CDR3 has 14 residues. The V and J ends lost 6 bases and 5 bases respectively, with 13 bases between them. In nucleotides, the CDR3 is TGTGCCAGCAGAGAGCCTGACTTAACCGGGGAGCTGTTTTTT. This translates into CASREPDLTGELFF.

V gene TRBV19 combines with J gene TRBJ1-5, with D possibly being TRBD1 (5 bases). Trimming shortened V by 6 bases and J by 0 bases, and 9 bases separated the two germline ends. Germline V gene data show CDR1 as LNHDA and CDR2 as SQIVND (reference sequence). The CDR3 consists of 14 residues. The CDR3 DNA reads as TGTGCCAGTAGCAAGACAGCTAGCAATCAGCCCCAGCATTTT. It specifies CASSKTASNQPQHF.